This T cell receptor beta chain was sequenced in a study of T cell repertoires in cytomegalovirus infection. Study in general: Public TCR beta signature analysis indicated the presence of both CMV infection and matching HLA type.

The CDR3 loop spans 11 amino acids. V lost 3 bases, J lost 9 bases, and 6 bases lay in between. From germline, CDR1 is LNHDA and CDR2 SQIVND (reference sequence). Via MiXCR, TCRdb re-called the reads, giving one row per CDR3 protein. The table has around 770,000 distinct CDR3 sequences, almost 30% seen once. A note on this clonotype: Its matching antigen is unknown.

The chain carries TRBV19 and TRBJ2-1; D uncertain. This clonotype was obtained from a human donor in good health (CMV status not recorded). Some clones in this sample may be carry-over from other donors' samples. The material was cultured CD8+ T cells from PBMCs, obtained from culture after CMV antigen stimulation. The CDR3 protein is CASSMDGEQFF. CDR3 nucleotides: TGTGCCAGTAGTATGGACGGTGAGCAGTTCTTC.